Included here is one T cell receptor beta chain sequence, with context. This clone has only a few counts. The antigen this receptor binds is unknown. No per-base quality is available; no much larger clone lies one base away. This sample stems from a study of cytomegalovirus exposure and HLA in healthy donors (dated by TCRdb to the late 2010s). Background for the entire study: An earlier analysis of roughly 630 of the donors reported approximately 290 Gb of sequence data and some 120 million unique TCR beta sequences from some 180 million T cells. The later analysis used no new phenotypic data to find candidate immune exposures, relying instead on TCR beta sequences and their occurrence across donors. Typing coverage varied by locus: roughly 620-630 donors for A, B, C, DRB1 and DQB1; approximately 520 for DQA1; more than 600 for DPA1; more than 450 for DPB1. To decide whether each TCR beta V gene segment behaved as functional or pseudogenic, an earlier analysis of some 580 of the donors relied on high-throughput TCR beta sequencing. In a later genetic analysis, genome-wide SNP genotypes for about 60% of the 666 donors were used, and that subset was treated as a discovery cohort. On average, roughly 250,000 unique TCR beta nucleotide sequences were sequenced per donor among 398 genotyped donors of the cohort, with roughly 18% of those sequences being non-productive. Four or five DR-DQ haplotypes were handled as single units for association and clustering because linkage in the cohort was strong. High-throughput TCR immunosequencing, statistical association of individual TCRs with disease status, and machine learning were combined to predict cytomegalovirus infection status. Donor age, sex, ethnicity and CMV serostatus were collected together with the repertoire data. A separate validation cohort of over 95 different subjects was used in addition to the roughly 700-subject first cohort. Every repertoire in the discovery cohort had been generated on one and the same sequencing platform. To study patterns of TCR occurrence, a later analysis re-analyzed previously published TCR beta repertoires from 650 to 750 donors and added high-resolution HLA genotyping. About 280 gigabases of sequencing data and tens of millions of unique TCR sequences were included in an early release covering several hundred HLA-typed donors. The study used immunosequencing to profile the T cell repertoires of approximately 650 subjects and linked those repertoires to cytomegalovirus serostatus. Of the roughly 410 genotyped donors, 70% to 90% were placed in the genetic ancestry cluster associated with self-reported Caucasian donors. The aim of the study was to test whether cataloging public T cell receptors could identify signatures of past pathogen exposure. HLA typing covered class I and class II loci at four-digit resolution.

The junction shows trimming of 3 bases on V and 1 base on J, plus 9 bases between the germline ends. The CDR3 covers 14 residues, taking in both the cysteine and the phenylalanine. CDR3 DNA is the only sequence kept; it has 42 bases, read in frame from the first base. From the germline V gene, CDR1 is MDHEN and CDR2 is SYDVKM. Library method: the immunoSEQ multiplex PCR assay. For the multiplex PCR, a mixture combining 60 forward primers for TCR Vbeta segments and 13 reverse primers for TCR Jbeta segments was used. The CDR3 region of rearranged TCR beta genes was amplified from genomic DNA with a multiplex PCR assay. The amplified TCR beta libraries were sequenced on the Illumina HiSeq System as 87-base-pair reads. The original methods were these. Across the 500 to 700 repertoires, a later analysis counted 78 million or so unique TCR beta chains, around 11 million of which were shared by at least two donors. A nearest-neighbor algorithm error-corrected the raw reads and collapsed the reads into unique sequences, merging closely related sequences to remove PCR and sequencing errors. Alignment of CDR3 sequences to IMGT reference sequences was used to assign V, D and J gene segments. For a sequence to be retained, a match of at least six nucleotides was required to both a V gene segment and a J gene segment. A rearrangement counted as productive if the CDR3 had no stop codons and remained in frame with V and J, and every other rearrangement counted as non-productive. Following IMGT convention, CDR3 was defined as the stretch from the second conserved V-encoded cysteine to the conserved J-encoded phenylalanine. In an earlier analysis of more than 550 of the donors, sequences lacking an unambiguous match to a single V gene segment were excluded. An earlier analysis of under 750 of the donors called V segments functional above 56.7% productive rearrangements and segregating when the between-donor standard deviation exceeded 5%. A statistical classification framework was developed to diagnose cytomegalovirus status using the catalog of TCR beta chain sequences. A later analysis assigned V and J genes by comparing TCR nucleotide sequences with IMGT/GENE-DB human TR gene sequences. The TCRdist pipeline was used in a later analysis to assign CDR3 sequences and most-parsimonious VDJ recombination scenarios. In a later analysis, each TCR beta chain was defined by its CDR3 amino acid sequence together with its V-gene family, and reads without a unique V-gene family were excluded. In a later analysis, several hundred highly shared, low-generation-probability nucleotide sequences were removed to address suspected cross-contamination and a sequencing artifact. A later analysis calculated a clonal expansion index for each public chain from normalized within-repertoire ranks of inferred template counts. A later analysis computed generation probabilities with a VDJ recombination model fitted to out-of-frame rearrangements, and checked the results against IGoR. Hypergeometric tests were used in a later analysis to score TCR-TCR, TCR-HLA and TCR-CMV co-occurrence, with a repertoire-size bias correction applied to the TCR pairs. False discovery rates were estimated in a later analysis by permuting HLA or CMV assignments 20 times. A later analysis grouped co-occurring TCRs with DBSCAN, adding TCRdist sequence similarity when clustering within HLA-allele-positive subsets. Co-occurrence clustering excluded repertoires with fewer than 30,000 or more than 120,000 public chains, plus five with anomalous nucleotide sharing. TCRdb re-hosts the immuneACCESS table, in-frame sequences only. Its copies lack some clones; in the studies checked, an unresolved V gene accounts for under half of them, and the cause for the rest is not known. V, J and clone size reflect that table, while D and trimming were determined from the DNA. The sample table holds some 110,000 clones, of which over 8% were seen once. Roughly 3% of the sample rests with the top ten.

What the study reported, not specific to this receptor: Some IMGT-functional V segments, including TRBV6-2 and TRBV6-3, could not be distinguished by the 87-base-pair reads and were therefore excluded. Correlated functional status among segregating V segments might be attributable to linkage disequilibrium, but an unknown experimental factor could not be ruled out. The cohort was sequenced for TCR beta chains only, and without alpha or paired-chain data the features that could be detected were limited. The presence/absence analyses assumed that sequencing depth was roughly uniform across donors, and that assumption may not be true. At a false discovery rate of 0.05, a later analysis linked fewer than 20,000 TCR beta sequences to specific HLA alleles. In an earlier analysis of some 540 of the donors, most TCR beta V segments appeared in productive rearrangements about 87% or about 30% of the time, broadly matching IMGT annotations. A further reported finding was that TCR beta sequences accurately predicted the HLA-A and HLA-B alleles for most subjects in the first cohort. It was suggested by the authors that the approach could potentially be generalized to other disease states and immunological phenotypes. V-gene and J-gene trimming of TCR beta chains was associated with a missense DCLRE1C variant in a later genetic analysis, and the association was replicated in an independent cohort. The study gave a list of 150 to 200 TCR beta chains associated with cytomegalovirus. While some public TCRs were present in many individuals, most TCR sequences turned up only very rarely across donors. According to a later analysis, TCR association rates differed among HLA loci, with DRB1 alleles showing the most associated TCRs and HLA-C alleles showing the fewest. In a later genetic analysis, fewer N-insertions in productive TCRs were reported among donors in an Asian-associated ancestry cluster than the 666-donor mean. Strong co-occurrence of HLA alleles, especially DR and DQ, made assigning TCR associations to individual alleles difficult. A later analysis found that most CMV-associated TCR beta chains appeared HLA-restricted, with HLA associations seemingly driven largely by CMV exposure. Cytomegalovirus status was reported to be diagnosed by the classifier with high specificity and sensitivity in both the original and validation cohorts. Because HLA typing was unavailable for some donors at each locus, only the typed subset was used in association tests. In a later analysis, HLA-associated TCR beta chains showed more clonal expansion and lower generation probabilities than non-associated chains that were equally common. Because counts were too low, 15 to 20 rarely observed V segments, including chromosome 9 orphons, were left out of the earlier analysis of a few hundred of the donors. The only immune exposure information available for the cohort was CMV serostatus. In vitro tests confirmed that three of the cytomegalovirus-associated TCR beta chains recognize cytomegalovirus antigens. According to a later analysis, parvovirus B19, influenza, CMV and Epstein-Barr virus appeared linked to several top co-occurrence clusters. A group of highly shared sequence variants was considered likely to be a technical artifact of the sequencing pipeline.

In total, approximately 700 healthy bone marrow donors made up the cohort. All cohort members were sampled while nominally healthy, although unrecorded immune exposures were likely present. The donor was CMV seronegative and belonged to the group of around 350 seronegative cohort members. A peripheral blood sample was collected from each donor, and TCR beta sequencing was performed on peripheral blood mononuclear cells. Genomic DNA extraction from the blood cell samples was performed with the Qiagen DNeasy Blood Extraction Kit. The receptor chain draws on TRBV28 and TRBJ1-1; no D gene is confidently identified. The sample comprised PBMCs. This TCR was sampled from a man aged 25 to 45 in good health and CMV-seronegative. The CDR3 sequence is CASSLLSWNTEAFF. The base sequence is TGTGCCAGCAGTTTGCTTAGTTGGAACACTGAAGCTTTCTTT.